The 20 T cell receptor beta chains reported below all come from one sample, sequenced in a study of blood T cell repertoires in COVID-19. Some clones are missing from TCRdb's copy, which holds only in-frame ones; the method was immunoSEQ multiplex PCR. The data show around 81,000 clones, 80% seen once. Input material: peripheral blood. These receptors originate from a human donor in a cohort sampled during active COVID-19.

The rearrangement joins TRBV15 to TRBJ2-6; D unresolved. V was cut by 3 bases and J by 1 base, with 7 bases left in between. The CDR3 has 15 amino acids. The germline gives CDR1 LNHNV, CDR2 YYDKDF (reference sequence). The CDR3 here is CATSSQKSGANVLTF. The CDR3 DNA sequence: TGTGCCACCAGCAGTCAGAAATCTGGGGCCAACGTCCTGACTTTC.

The rearrangement uses TRBV11-3 and TRBJ2-2, with TRBD2 matching over 13 bases. V was pared by 4 bases and J by 6 bases, with 14 bases of the junction left unmatched. The CDR3 is 19 residues long. Germline CDR1 SGHNT, CDR2 YENEEA. CDR3 nucleotide sequence: TGTGCCAGCAGCTCCCGACAGTGGACTAGCGGGAGAATCGCCGGGGAGCTGTTTTTT. Encoded protein: CASSSRQWTSGRIAGELFF.

The genes are TRBV11-2 and TRBJ2-5; tentatively, D is TRBD2 (6 bases). Trimming removed 0 bases at V and 5 bases at J, with 13 bases between. Germline loops: CDR1 SGHAT, CDR2 FQNNGV. The CDR3 is 15 residues long. This chain's CDR3 is CASSLDRAGGETQYF. CDR3 in DNA: TGTGCCAGCAGCTTAGATCGCGCAGGAGGGGAGACCCAGTACTTC. The full variable domain, completed using reference TRBV11-2 and TRBJ2-5, is EAGVAQSPRYKIIEKRQSVAFWCNPISGHATLYWYQQILGQGPKLLIQFQNNGVVDDSQLPKDRFSAERLKGVDSTLKIQPAKLEDSAVYLCASSLDRAGGETQYFGPGTRLLVL.

The rearrangement uses TRBV5-4 and TRBJ2-3; 12 bases fit TRBD1. After removal of 4 bases from V and 1 base from J, the junction contained 4 bases not matched to a gene. This CDR3 contains 16 residues. CDR1 is SGHNT, CDR2 YYREEE, per germline (reference sequence). CDR3 region: CASSGGDRGRTDTQYF. CDR3 coding DNA: TGTGCCAGCAGCGGCGGGGACAGGGGGCGCACAGATACGCAGTATTTT.

This chain joins TRBV6-5 and TRBJ2-5, with a tentative D call TRBD1 (5 bases). The CDR3 contains 15 residues. Trimming removed 7 bases from V and 2 bases from J, with 17 bases in between. In germline, CDR1 is MNHEY, CDR2 SVGAGI. This chain's CDR3 is CASKMLRGPQETQYF. DNA for the CDR3: TGTGCCAGCAAAATGTTAAGGGGTCCTCAAGAGACCCAGTACTTC.

The chain combines TRBV7-3 with TRBJ1-2; a possible D gene is TRBD1 (5 bases). The CDR3 is 15 residues long. Germline V gene lookup returns CDR1 SGHTA and CDR2 FQGTGA. Deletions cut 5 bases from V and 0 bases from J, with 13 bases between. The CDR3 sequence: CASSPQAGANYGYTF. As DNA, the CDR3 is TGTGCCAGCAGCCCACAGGCGGGAGCTAACTATGGCTACACCTTC. Full variable domain (rest looked up from reference TRBV7-3 and TRBJ1-2): GAGVSQTPSNKVTEKGKYVELRCDPISGHTALYWYRQSLGQGPEFLIYFQGTGAADDSGLPNDRFFAVRPEGSVSTLKIQRTERGDSAVYLCASSPQAGANYGYTFGSGTRLTVV.

Concerning this clone itself: This is likely a read error, given that the CDR3 carries no conserved phenylalanine or tryptophan at its end. Because the CDR3's place on the DNA is in doubt, the DNA is left out and the CDR3 is given as listed by TCRdb. The chain carries TRBV5-4 and TRBJ2-3; TRBD2 is the table's D call, not checked against the DNA. Counting both end residues, the CDR3 totals 15 amino acids. The V gene's germline CDR1 is SGHNT and CDR2 YYREEE (reference sequence). The CDR3 sequence: CASSLYPGSTDTHPL.

The J gene is TRBJ2-7, the V gene TRBV3-1 (or the pseudogene TRBV3-2), with 7 bases fitting TRBD2. Germline V gives CDR1 LGHDT, CDR2 YNNKEL (reference sequence). The length of the CDR3 is 13 residues. The J segment lost 2 bases and the V segment lost 4 bases, leaving 2 bases of the junction unmatched. The CDR3 nucleotides read TGTGCCAGCAGCCCCGGGACTACCTACGAGCAGTACGTC. It codes for CASSPGTTYEQYV.

The J gene is TRBJ2-7, the V gene TRBV6-6, with 9 bases lining up with TRBD1. The V gene's germline CDR1 is MNHNY and CDR2 SVGAGI (reference sequence). The CDR3 extends over 14 amino acids. The junction had 5 bases not matched to a gene; V was cut back by 5 bases and J by 3 bases. CDR3 sequence: CASSNDRGYYEQYF. CDR3 bases: TGTGCCAGCAGTAACGACAGGGGGTACTACGAGCAGTACTTC.

This clone turned up a few times. This sequence joins TRBV4-2 and TRBJ2-7, with 7 bases that match TRBD2. Losses at the gene ends were 1 base for V and 2 bases for J; bases not matched to a gene: 11. Germline assignment: CDR1 LGHNA and CDR2 YNFKEQ. The CDR3 extends over 17 amino acids. CDR3 loop: CASSQGTGSGDTYEQYF. CDR3 DNA: TGTGCCAGCAGCCAAGGCACCGGGAGCGGGGATACCTACGAGCAGTACTTC.

V and J are TRBV11-2 and TRBJ1-2; TRBD1 might be the D (6 bases). There are 14 residues in the CDR3. V was cut by 5 bases and J by 4 bases, with 14 bases left in between. CDR1 and CDR2 from the germline V gene are SGHAT and FQNNGV. In nucleotides, the CDR3 is TGTGCCAGCAGCCTGCAGGGGCTAGGCTATGGCTACACCTTC. It encodes CASSLQGLGYGYTF.

The rearrangement uses TRBV28 and TRBJ1-6; TRBD1 is a possible D gene (6 bases). The CDR3 contains 14 residues. Trimming stripped 6 bases from V and 9 bases from J, with 15 bases between. Germline CDR1 reads MDHEN; CDR2 reads SYDVKM. The DNA of the CDR3 is TGTGCCAGCAGCCGAGGAAACAGGGTTTCACCCCTCCACTTT. This gives the protein CASSRGNRVSPLHF.

This clone is a singleton in its sample. The gene calls are TRBV7-9 and TRBJ1-1, with 8 nucleotides matching TRBD1. Germline V gene data show CDR1 as SEHNR and CDR2 as FQNEAQ (reference sequence). This CDR3 has 12 residues. V lost 5 bases, J lost 4 bases, and 0 bases stayed unmatched. The CDR3 spells CASSGTGTEAFF. The DNA for the CDR3 is TGTGCCAGCAGCGGGACAGGCACTGAAGCTTTCTTT.

This clone was found once. V gene TRBV11-3 combines with J gene TRBJ2-6; the D is unclear. Trimming cost V 4 bases and J 0 bases, with 13 bases left between them. CDR1 and CDR2 (germline): SGHNT, YENEEA. This CDR3 region has 17 residues. The CDR3 DNA follows: TGTGCCAGCAGCTCCCGCGGCGGAGACTCTGGGGCCAACGTCCTGACTTTC. Its protein product is CASSSRGGDSGANVLTF.

The chain uses TRBV21-1 and TRBJ1-1; the table gives TRBD1 as D, unverified against the DNA. TRBV21-1 has pseudogene status. The CDR3 loop spans 14 amino acids. The DNA for the CDR3 is TGTGCCAGCAGCACTCGACAGGGGTACACTGAAGCTTTCTTT. Amino acid sequence: CASSTRQGYTEAFF.

This clone is deemed medium-sized. V is TRBV6-5 and J is TRBJ2-7; 8 bases map to TRBD2. V lost 9 bases to trimming and J lost 6 bases; unmatched junction nucleotides: 13. Germline V gene lookup returns CDR1 MNHEY and CDR2 SVGAGI. This CDR3 region has 14 residues. The CDR3 protein is CASSAAGGAGEQYV. CDR3 nucleotides: TGTGCCAGTTCGGCGGCGGGAGGAGCGGGCGAGCAGTACGTC.

The chain links TRBV12-3 or TRBV12-4 to TRBJ1-5; D is unresolved. The CDR3 spans 13 residues. Trimming took off 3 bases at V and 6 bases at J, with 9 bases between the two ends. The CDR3 DNA reads TGTGCCAGCAGTTTTGCCCGGAGTCAGCCCCAGCATTTT. Its translation: CASSFARSQPQHF.

This chain links TRBV29-1 with TRBJ2-2; D might be TRBD2 (6 bases). V was pared by 7 bases and J by 6 bases, with 15 bases between. CDR1 and CDR2 from the germline V gene are SQVTM and ANQGSEA. The CDR3 is made up of 13 amino acids. CDR3 sequence: CSGRGPGAGELFF. CDR3 sequence (DNA): TGCAGCGGGAGGGGCCCCGGGGCCGGGGAGCTGTTTTTT.

The rearrangement joins TRBV5-1 to TRBJ2-3; the match to TRBD2 covers 10 bases. This CDR3 has 15 amino acids. Losses at the gene ends were 4 bases for V and 3 bases for J; bases not matched to a gene: 5. Germline lookup yields CDR1 SGHRS and CDR2 YFSETQ. CDR3 sequence reads: CASSTTSGATDTQYF. The CDR3 bases are TGCGCCAGCAGCACCACTAGCGGGGCGACAGATACGCAGTATTTT.

J is TRBJ2-1 and V is TRBV24-1; 9 nucleotides match TRBD2. V shed 4 bases, J shed 5 bases, and the junction held 14 bases outside the gene matches. Germline loops: CDR1 KGHDR, CDR2 SFDVKD. The CDR3 runs to 18 residues. The CDR3 region has the DNA TGTGCCACCAGTGACCGAGGGGGGATTAGCGGGGGAAACAATGAGCAGTTCTTC. The encoded protein is CATSDRGGISGGNNEQFF.